This TCR beta chain was identified in a study of blood T cell repertoires in COVID-19. On the study more broadly: Sample material is recorded as cDNA or gDNA derived from T cells, B-cell-depleted T cells, or PBMCs.

Original methodology: Estimated nucleated cell counts came from reference gene primer amplification. Assay: immunoSEQ multiplex PCR; the TCRdb copy retains only in-frame clones and omits some. For V, J and clone size, that table is used; D and trimming come from the DNA. Among over 300,000 clones listed, about 90% were seen once. Losses at the gene ends were 5 bases for V and 5 bases for J; bases not matched to a gene: 7. The CDR3 totals 14 residues. CDR1 is SGHTA, CDR2 FQGNSA, per germline. This sequence originates from a man aged 35 to 55 with acute or convalescent COVID-19. The sequenced material came from peripheral blood. The gene calls are TRBV7-2 and TRBJ2-5; 8 bases are shared with TRBD1. In DNA, the CDR3 is TGTGCCAGCAGCCATGACAGGGGCGGGGAGACCCAGTACTTC. It codes for CASSHDRGGETQYF. The full variable domain, rest sourced from reference TRBV7-2 and TRBJ2-5, is GAGVSQSPSNKVTEKGKDVELRCDPISGHTALYWYRQSLGQGLEFLIYFQGNSAPDKSGLPSDRFSAERTGGSVSTLTIQRTQQEDSAVYLCASSHDRGGETQYFGPGTRLLVL.